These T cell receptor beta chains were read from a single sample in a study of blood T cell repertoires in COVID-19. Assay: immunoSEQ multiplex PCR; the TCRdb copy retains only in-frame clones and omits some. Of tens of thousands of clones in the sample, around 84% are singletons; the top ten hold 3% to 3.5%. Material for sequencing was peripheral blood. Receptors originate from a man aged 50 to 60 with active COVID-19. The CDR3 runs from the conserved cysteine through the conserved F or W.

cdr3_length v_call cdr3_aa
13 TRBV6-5 CASSSDRSYGYTF
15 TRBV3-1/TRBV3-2 CASSQLAGGSYEQYF
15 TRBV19 CASSSRDRGDTEAFF
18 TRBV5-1 CASSLLGNSYVGTGELFF
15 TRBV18 CASSPNQAGTDKAFF
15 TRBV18 CASSPRGQGDSPLHF
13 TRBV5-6 CASSLGSTYEQYF
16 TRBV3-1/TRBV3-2 CASSQDLPGVSNEQFF
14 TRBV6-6 CASEVGTGGNIQYF
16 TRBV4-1 CASSQTSRGSNQPQHF
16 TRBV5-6 CASSFREGQYTGELFF
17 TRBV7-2 CASSLVSSSRTNEKLFF
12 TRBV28 CATMTGHTEAFF
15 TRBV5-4 CASSKDRVKDEKLFF
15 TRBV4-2 CASSQPDRDYNEQFF
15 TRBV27 CASIESRTEQETQYF
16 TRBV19 CASSLRTSGSAETQYF
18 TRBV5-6 CASSLIRTNAWRYSPLHF
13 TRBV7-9 CASRTTGAGEQFF
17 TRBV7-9 CASSLGQGSLSGTEAFF
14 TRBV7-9 CASSPWTADGTQYF
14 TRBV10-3 CAIRSSDRTKGYTF
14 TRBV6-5 CASSYSVGGDGYTF
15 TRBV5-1 CASSLSGRATGELFF
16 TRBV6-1 CASSEVEQGRGTEAFF
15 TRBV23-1 CASSSGTEGYNEQFF
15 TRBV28 CASQVGDRDTGELFF
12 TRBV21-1 CASSPPPNEQFF
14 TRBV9 CASSTSPPTGELFF
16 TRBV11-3 CASSLGGTSPYNEQFF
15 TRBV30 CAWTQTRFSYNEQFF
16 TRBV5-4 CASSTALAENTGELFF
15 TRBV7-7 CASSPAGGSTGELFF
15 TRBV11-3 CASSLEGGPQETQYF
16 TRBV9 CASTRGQSSYNSPLHF
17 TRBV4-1 CASSQEARQGARYEQYF
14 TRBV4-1 CASSGGTDYQPQHF